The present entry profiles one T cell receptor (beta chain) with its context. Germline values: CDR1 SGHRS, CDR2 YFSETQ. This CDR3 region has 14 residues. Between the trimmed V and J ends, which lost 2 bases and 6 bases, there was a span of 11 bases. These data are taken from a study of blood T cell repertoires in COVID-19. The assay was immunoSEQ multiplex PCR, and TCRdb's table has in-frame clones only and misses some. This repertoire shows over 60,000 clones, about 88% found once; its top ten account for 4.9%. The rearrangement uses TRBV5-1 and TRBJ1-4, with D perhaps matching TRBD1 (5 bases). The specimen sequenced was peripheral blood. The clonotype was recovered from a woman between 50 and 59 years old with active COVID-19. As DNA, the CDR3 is TGCGCCAGCAGCTTCAAGGGGCAGGATGAAAAACTGTTTTTT. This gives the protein CASSFKGQDEKLFF.